This section outlines one T cell receptor (beta chain) sequence together with its context. Its antigen is not known. The data were obtained in a study of cytomegalovirus exposure and HLA in healthy donors. Broader study findings: Reportedly, TCR beta sequences accurately predicted HLA-A and HLA-B alleles in most subjects.

This PCR relied on a set of 60 Vbeta primers and 13 Jbeta primers. TCRdb keeps only in-frame clones here, not all; method: immunoSEQ multiplex PCR. The top ten hold 3.4% of the sample, which has 100,000 to 150,000 clones, around three quarters seen once. Unmatched junction bases numbered 7, after V lost 5 bases and J lost 6 bases. There are 15 residues in the CDR3. Germline CDR1 is LNHNV and CDR2 is YYDKDF (reference sequence). Healthy individuals who donated bone marrow served as the donors. The origin of this receptor is a man in his thirties or forties in good health and CMV-seronegative. V gene TRBV15 combines with J gene TRBJ2-1, with TRBD1 identical over 10 bases. The sequencing input was PBMCs. CDR3 amino acids: CATSPGTGVFNEQFF. The CDR3 DNA is TGTGCCACCAGCCCCGGGACAGGGGTGTTCAATGAGCAGTTCTTC.